The clone carrying this TCR beta chain was seen more than once but under ten times. The CDR3 contains 16 residues. Germline CDR1 is DFQATT and CDR2 is SNEGSKA (reference sequence). V was clipped by 3 bases and J by 3 bases, with 21 bases between them. This record belongs to a study of patients and donors after allogeneic stem cell transplantation. Each CDR3 protein is one row after TCRdb ran MiXCR on the RT-PCR reads. The profile shows about a million distinct CDR3 sequences, more than 15% of them singletons. The sequencing sample was made of blood, either unsorted or a sorted T cell fraction (not recorded which). The chain combines TRBV20-1 with TRBJ2-7; D remains ambiguous. This TCR derives from a human donor who was either an allogeneic HSCT recipient or a stem cell or donor lymphocyte infusion donor (not recorded which). It is not recorded whose cells these are; they may come from a transplant donor. In nucleotides, the CDR3 is TGCAGTGCTAGCAGGCCCACGAAAGTTTTAAGCTACGAGCAGTACTTC. It translates to CSASRPTKVLSYEQYF.